The entry below describes one TCR beta chain. What it binds is unknown. Germline trimming cut 1 base from V and 5 bases from J; bases unmatched to any gene: 6. The CDR3 consists of 15 residues. For TCR beta, libraries came from quantitative 5'-RACE with molecular barcodes. TCRdb itself ran the 5' RACE reads through MiXCR, one entry per CDR3 protein. The sample shows some 290,000 distinct CDR3 sequences, around 19% of them seen only once. The data derive from a study of CD8 T cells in ankylosing spondylitis. General study results and limits: Disease-linked clones reportedly showed significant enrichment in matched ankylosing spondylitis synovial fluid.

The rearrangement joins TRBV12-3 or TRBV12-4 to TRBJ2-5; 8 bases map to TRBD1. The sequencing input was blood, either unsorted or a sorted T cell fraction (not recorded which). The TCR sequence derives from a male donor with ankylosing spondylitis or in good health (not recorded which). The CDR3 sequence: CASSLGQGRGETQYF. For the CDR3, the DNA is TGTGCCAGCAGTTTAGGACAGGGGAGAGGTGAGACCCAGTACTTC.